This T cell receptor beta chain was sequenced for a study of CD8 T cells in ankylosing spondylitis. The germline V gene encodes CDR1 DFQATT and CDR2 SNEGSKA (reference sequence). The CDR3 sequence is 16 residues long. The J segment lost 1 base and the V segment lost 4 bases, leaving 7 bases of the junction unmatched. Overall study findings and caveats: Matched ankylosing spondylitis synovial fluid reportedly contained a significantly enriched population of disease-linked clones. Seemingly characteristic of ankylosing spondylitis blood was a TCR beta motif consisting of 7 or 8 highly homologous variants. Earlier work had already found some motif variants in reactive arthritis synovial fluid and blood.

As to this clonotype: Its antigen is not identified.

Each CDR3 protein gets one entry after TCRdb re-called the 5' RACE reads with MiXCR. The sample shows 200,000 or so distinct CDR3 sequences, about 26% of them seen only once. The chain couples TRBV20-1 to TRBJ2-3; the match to TRBD2 covers 11 bases. Sample: blood, either unsorted or a sorted T cell fraction (not recorded which). The clonotype originates from a male donor with ankylosing spondylitis or in good health (not recorded which). The CDR3 is CSAIPLAGVGTDTQYF. The CDR3 DNA follows: TGCAGTGCTATCCCACTAGCGGGAGTTGGCACAGATACGCAGTATTTT.